This is a list of T cell receptor beta chains from one sample in a study of Ad26.COV2.S vaccination and SARS-CoV-2 variants. TCRdb's copy holds only in-frame clones and misses some; the assay was immunoSEQ multiplex PCR. The profile shows about 350,000 clones, about 90% of them singletons. The sequenced sample was peripheral blood, obtained after recovery from COVID-19. The receptors stem from a human donor who had recovered from COVID-19. Each CDR3 is given with its conserved first and last residue. Each record gives: J gene, clone size, D gene, V gene, CDR3 protein, CDR3 DNA. A D gene is named only where the DNA matches it firmly. Not every row has a clone size; where given, it reads once, few, many or a size class.

>TRBJ2-7|once|TRBD2|TRBV6-5
CASGGRTATYEQYF
TGTGCCAGCGGCGGGAGGACGGCGACCTACGAGCAGTACTTC
>TRBJ2-3|once|.|TRBV7-2
CASSTPPGGGYTQYF
TGTGCCAGCAGCACACCACCCGGGGGCGGATATACGCAGTATTTT
>TRBJ2-6|.|.|TRBV5-6
CASSLGQTGANVLTF
TGTGCCAGCAGCTTAGGACAGACTGGGGCCAACGTCCTGACTTTC
>TRBJ2-3|.|TRBD1|TRBV9
CASSIRTGLSTDTQYF
TGTGCCAGCAGCATCCGGACAGGGCTTAGCACAGATACGCAGTATTTT
>TRBJ2-3|.|.|TRBV5-1
CASSLASGTDTQYF
TGCGCCAGCAGCTTGGCTAGCGGCACAGATACGCAGTATTTT
>TRBJ2-1|.|TRBD2|TRBV4-1
CASSQVLAGTEQFF
TGCGCCAGCAGCCAAGTCCTAGCGGGGACTGAGCAGTTCTTC
>TRBJ2-7|.|.|TRBV29-1
CSVGGFASYEQYF
TGCAGCGTTGGGGGTTTCGCCTCCTACGAGCAGTACTTC
>TRBJ1-1|.|TRBD1|TRBV25-1
CASSARTGNTEAFF
TGTGCCAGCAGCGCCCGGACAGGGAACACTGAAGCTTTCTTT
>TRBJ2-1|.|TRBD2|TRBV6-6
CASSLPAGDEQFF
TGTGCCAGCAGCCTCCCCGCGGGAGATGAGCAGTTCTTC
>TRBJ1-2|.|.|TRBV7-6
CASSLASGVSYGYTF
TGTGCCAGCAGCTTAGCCTCTGGAGTAAGCTATGGCTACACCTTC
>TRBJ2-3|.|.|TRBV23-1
CASSQSRQGRTDTQYF
TGCGCCAGCAGTCAATCGAGGCAGGGCCGCACAGATACGCAGTATTTT
>TRBJ1-3|.|.|TRBV3-1/TRBV3-2
CASSPSESGNTIYF
TGTGCCAGCAGCCCCTCGGAATCCGGAAACACCATATATTTT
>TRBJ2-5|.|TRBD2|TRBV19
CASSPGGEETQYF
TGTGCCAGTAGCCCCGGGGGGGAAGAGACCCAGTACTTC
>TRBJ1-2|.|.|TRBV19
CASRKAGGYTF
TGTGCCAGTAGGAAAGCGGGGGGCTACACCTTC
>TRBJ2-1|.|TRBD1|TRBV27
CASSLGQGANNEQFF
TGTGCCAGCAGTTTGGGACAGGGGGCCAACAATGAGCAGTTCTTC